The 4 T cell receptor beta chains presented below share a single source sample, sequenced in a study of neurological immune-mediated disorders. TCRdb itself ran the 5' RACE reads through MiXCR, one entry per CDR3 protein. This repertoire shows roughly 100,000 distinct CDR3 sequences, around 3.5% found once; its top ten account for around 3.1%. Sequencing input: PBMCs. The origin of the receptors is a woman in her forties or fifties with multiple sclerosis.

The chain uses TRBV12-3 or TRBV12-4 and TRBJ1-2; D is ambiguous. V was clipped by 6 bases and J by 3 bases, with 8 bases between them. CDR3 size: 12 residues. This CDR3 reads CASSRSYYGYTF. In DNA, the CDR3 is TGTGCCAGCAGCCGAAGCTACTATGGCTACACCTTC.

This chain connects TRBV11-2 to TRBJ1-2; D not resolved. The V gene's germline CDR1 is SGHAT and CDR2 FQNNGV. There are 13 residues in the CDR3. Trimming stripped 4 bases from V and 8 bases from J, with 14 bases between. The CDR3 spells CASSSHSSMGYTF. DNA for the CDR3: TGTGCCAGCAGCTCACACAGCAGTATGGGCTACACCTTC.

The J gene is TRBJ2-7, the V gene TRBV5-1; D call uncertain. Germline CDR1 SGHRS, CDR2 YFSETQ. V was clipped by 0 bases and J by 2 bases, with 9 bases between them. This CDR3 has 14 residues. The DNA of the CDR3 is TGCGCCAGCAGCTTGGTCAGTAATGCCTACGAGCAGTACTTC. Its protein is CASSLVSNAYEQYF.

This clonotype has a count of ten or more. V is TRBV10-1 and J is TRBJ1-1, with D hard to call. The length of the CDR3 is 13 residues. V lost 0 bases and J lost 5, with 7 bases in between. CDR1 WNHNN and CDR2 SYGVQD come from the germline V gene (reference sequence). CDR3 DNA sequence: TGCGCCAGCAGTGAGTCCTCCTGGACTGAAGCTTTCTTT. It translates to CASSESSWTEAFF.